These 15 T cell receptor beta chains share one sample of origin, sequenced in a study of blood T cell repertoires in COVID-19. Here immunoSEQ multiplex PCR was the method, and the copy in TCRdb shows in-frame clones only, minus some. The sample yields 200,000 to 250,000 clones, 84% seen once. Sequenced: PBMCs or T cells enriched from blood (not recorded which). The receptors shown here come from a middle-aged woman who had recovered from COVID-19.

The CDR3 coding sequence is TGTGCCGACGCGCGGGGGGCGAGCACAGATACGCAGTATTTT. Translated: CADARGASTDTQYF. This rearrangement joins TRBV2 to TRBJ2-3; 8 nucleotides line up with TRBD2. Trimming at V came to 11 bases and at J to 0 bases, leaving 7 bases not matched to a gene. This CDR3 contains 14 residues. Germline CDR1 is SNHLY and CDR2 is FYNNEI.

V is TRBV28 and J is TRBJ2-7, with 7 positions matching TRBD1. The V segment lost 3 bases and the J segment 5 bases; nucleotides outside the gene matches: 7. The CDR3 runs to 14 residues. CDR1 and CDR2 from the germline V gene are MDHEN and SYDVKM. The CDR3 DNA follows: TGTGCCAGCAGTTTCGCGACAGGGTCCCACGAGCAGTACTTC. Residues: CASSFATGSHEQYF.

This CDR3 is CASSPRLEETQYF. CDR3 in DNA: TGTGCCAGCAGCCCTCGTTTAGAAGAGACCCAGTACTTC. The chain carries TRBV5-4 and TRBJ2-5; D is ambiguous. The CDR3 is 13 amino acids. Germline V gene data show CDR1 as SGHNT and CDR2 as YYREEE (reference sequence). V was cut by 4 bases and J by 3 bases, with 10 bases left in between. Complete variable domain (other parts from reference TRBV5-4 and TRBJ2-5): ETGVTQSPTHLIKTRGQQVTLRCSSQSGHNTVSWYQQALGQGPQFIFQYYREEENGRGNFPPRFSGLQFPNYSSELNVNALELDDSALYLCASSPRLEETQYFGPGTRLLVL.

This clone has a single count. This CDR3 is also generated by other DNA sequences in the sample. This chain uses TRBV18 with TRBJ1-5; D unclear. The germline V and J ends were trimmed by 2 bases and 7 bases, with 9 bases remaining between them. Germline V gene data show CDR1 as KGHSH and CDR2 as LQKENI. The CDR3 has 13 amino acids. The CDR3 coding sequence is TGTGCCAGCTCACCAGGGAGAGAACAGCCCCAGCATTTT. This gives the protein CASSPGREQPQHF.

The rearrangement joins TRBV15 to TRBJ2-1, with a weak D call TRBD1 (5 bases). This CDR3 has 14 amino acids. The V end lost 0 bases, the J end lost 8 bases, and 11 bases lay between the germline ends. The germline V gene encodes CDR1 LNHNV and CDR2 YYDKDF (reference sequence). CDR3 nucleotide sequence: TGTGCCACCAGCAGAGATCGATTACAGGATGAGCAGTTCTTC. Its translation: CATSRDRLQDEQFF.

The chain has TRBV5-4 and TRBJ1-1; possible D gene TRBD1, 6 bases. V shed 5 bases and J shed 5 bases, with 13 bases lying between them. The CDR3 covers 13 residues. The germline CDR1 and CDR2 sequences are SGHNT and YYREEE (reference sequence). The CDR3 region has the DNA TGTGCCAGCAGGAAGGGGGGGCAAACTGAAGCTTTCTTT. Its protein product is CASRKGGQTEAFF.

The chain has TRBV27 and TRBJ1-5, with TRBD1 identical over 7 bases. The junction had 5 bases not matched to a gene; V was cut back by 6 bases and J by 3 bases. The CDR3 has 14 amino acids. Germline V gives CDR1 MNHEY, CDR2 SMNVEV (reference sequence). The CDR3 nucleotides are TGTGCCAGCAGCCGTGACAGGGTCAATCAGCCCCAGCATTTT. It translates to CASSRDRVNQPQHF.

As concerns this clone: Other DNA sequences within the sample encode an identical CDR3. The rearrangement links TRBV3-1 (or the pseudogene TRBV3-2) to TRBJ2-7; the D gene is possibly TRBD1 (5 bases). The CDR3 runs 14 residues. With 1 base removed from V and 4 bases from J, the gap between germline ends came to 11 bases. From germline, CDR1 is LGHDT and CDR2 YNNKEL (reference sequence). CDR3: CASSQAAGPYEQYF. The CDR3 coding sequence is TGTGCCAGCAGCCAAGCGGCAGGGCCTTACGAGCAGTACTTC.

This clone has a count of ten or more. The CDR3 is CASSSRTGDTEAFF. CDR3 sequence (DNA): TGTGCCAGCAGCTCTCGGACAGGGGACACTGAAGCTTTCTTT. The chain recombines TRBV7-9 with TRBJ1-1; TRBD1 aligns across 9 bases. Germline V lookup: CDR1 SEHNR, CDR2 FQNEAQ (reference sequence). V shed 4 bases, J shed 3 bases, and the junction held 3 bases outside the gene matches. This CDR3 spans 14 amino acids. Full variable domain (remainder filled in from reference TRBV7-9 and TRBJ1-1): DTGVSQNPRHKITKRGQNVTFRCDPISEHNRLYWYRQTLGQGPEFLTYFQNEAQLEKSRLLSDRFSAERPKGSFSTLEIQRTEQGDSAMYLCASSSRTGDTEAFFGQGTRLTVV.

The chain couples TRBV7-2 to TRBJ1-1; D gene ambiguous. The CDR3 covers 14 residues. Between the trimmed V and J ends, which lost 3 bases and 1 base, there was a span of 9 bases. Germline CDR1 and CDR2: SGHTA and FQGNSA. CDR3 coding DNA: TGTGCCAGCAGCTTCGCCTCAGAGAACACTGAAGCTTTCTTT. Residues: CASSFASENTEAFF.

CDR3 amino acids: CASSPDGAGELFF. CDR3 nucleotide sequence: TGTGCCAGCAGCCCCGACGGGGCCGGGGAGCTGTTTTTT. V and J are TRBV7-6 and TRBJ2-2; possible D gene TRBD2, 5 bases. The CDR3 runs 13 residues. Trimming shortened V by 5 bases and J by 6 bases, and 10 bases separated the two germline ends. Germline V gives CDR1 SGHVS, CDR2 FNYEAQ.

This clone was seen a few times. The J gene is TRBJ1-6, the V gene TRBV28; D ambiguous. V was cut by 9 bases and J by 4 bases, with 13 bases left in between. This CDR3 is built from 14 residues. Germline loops: CDR1 MDHEN, CDR2 SYDVKM. The CDR3 DNA follows: TGTGCCAGTATACCGGGGTTTTATAATTCACCCCTCCACTTT. This encodes CASIPGFYNSPLHF.

This clone was recorded once. V is TRBV19 and J is TRBJ1-1; D is uncertain. The CDR3 contains 12 residues. V was pared by 3 bases and J by 9 bases, with 11 bases between. Per the germline V gene, CDR1 is LNHDA and CDR2 is SQIVND (reference sequence). The CDR3 loop reads CASSMRVGKAFF. The CDR3 DNA reads as TGTGCCAGTAGTATGAGGGTTGGGAAAGCTTTCTTT. Full variable domain (missing parts from reference TRBV19 and TRBJ1-1): DGGITQSPKYLFRKEGQNVTLSCEQNLNHDAMYWYRQDPGQGLRLIYYSQIVNDFQKGDIAEGYSVSREKKESFPLTVTSAQKNPTAFYLCASSMRVGKAFFGQGTRLTVV.

The V gene is TRBV6-4, the J gene TRBJ1-1; D uncertain. The CDR3 consists of 13 residues. With 4 bases removed from V and 1 base from J, the gap between germline ends came to 7 bases. The germline CDR1 and CDR2 sequences are MRHNA and SNTAGT. The CDR3 reads CASSARQNTEAFF. The DNA for the CDR3 is TGTGCCAGCAGTGCTAGGCAGAACACTGAAGCTTTCTTT.

The J gene is TRBJ2-3, the V gene TRBV5-3, with 9 bases aligning to TRBD2. TRBV5-3 is flagged as an ORF with uncertain function. J gave up 1 base and V 1 base, and 1 base lay outside the gene matches. CDR3 length: 15 residues. The CDR3: CARSLRLAGTDTQYF. The CDR3 DNA is TGTGCCAGAAGCTTGAGACTAGCGGGCACAGATACGCAGTATTTT.